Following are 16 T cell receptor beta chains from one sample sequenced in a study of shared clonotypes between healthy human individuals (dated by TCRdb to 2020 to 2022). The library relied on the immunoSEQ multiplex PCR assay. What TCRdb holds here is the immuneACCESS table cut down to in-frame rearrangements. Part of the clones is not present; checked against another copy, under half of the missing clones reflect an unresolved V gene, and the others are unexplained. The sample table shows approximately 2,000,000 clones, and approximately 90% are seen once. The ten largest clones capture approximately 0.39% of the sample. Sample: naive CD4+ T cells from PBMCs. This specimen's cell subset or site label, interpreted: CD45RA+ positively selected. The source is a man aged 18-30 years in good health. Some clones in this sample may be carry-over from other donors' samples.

The CDR3, as DNA: TGTGCCAGCAGCTTAACAGGGAAAACTGAAGCTTTCTTT. Its translation is CASSLTGKTEAFF. This chain joins TRBV7-9 and TRBJ1-1, with TRBD1 as a possible D gene (6 bases). Germline assignment: CDR1 SEHNR and CDR2 FQNEAQ (reference sequence). The CDR3 covers 13 residues. The ends were cut back, 2 bases at V and 5 bases at J, with 9 bases in the middle.

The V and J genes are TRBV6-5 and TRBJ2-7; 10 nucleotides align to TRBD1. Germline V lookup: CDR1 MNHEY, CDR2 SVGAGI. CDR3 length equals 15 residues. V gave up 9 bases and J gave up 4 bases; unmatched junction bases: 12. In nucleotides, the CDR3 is TGTGCCAGTCGATACCCATCGGGACAGGGGTACGAGCAGTACTTC. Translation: CASRYPSGQGYEQYF.

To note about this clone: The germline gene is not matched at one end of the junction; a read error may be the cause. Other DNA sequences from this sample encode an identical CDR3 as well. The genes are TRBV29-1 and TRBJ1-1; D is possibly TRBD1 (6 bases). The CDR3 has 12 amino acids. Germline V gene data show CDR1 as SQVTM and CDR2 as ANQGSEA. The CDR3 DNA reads TGTAGCGTTGGTCAGGGGCCAACTGAAGCTTTCTTT. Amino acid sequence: CSVGQGPTEAFF.

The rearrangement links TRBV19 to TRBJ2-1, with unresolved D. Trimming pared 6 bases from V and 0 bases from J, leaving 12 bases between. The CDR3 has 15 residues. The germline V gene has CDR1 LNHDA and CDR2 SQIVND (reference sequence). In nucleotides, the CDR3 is TGTGCCAGTAGGAGGTTGAGTGGCTCCTACAATGAGCAGTTCTTC. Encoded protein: CASRRLSGSYNEQFF. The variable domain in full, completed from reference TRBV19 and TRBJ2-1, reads DGGITQSPKYLFRKEGQNVTLSCEQNLNHDAMYWYRQDPGQGLRLIYYSQIVNDFQKGDIAEGYSVSREKKESFPLTVTSAQKNPTAFYLCASRRLSGSYNEQFFGPGTRLTVL.

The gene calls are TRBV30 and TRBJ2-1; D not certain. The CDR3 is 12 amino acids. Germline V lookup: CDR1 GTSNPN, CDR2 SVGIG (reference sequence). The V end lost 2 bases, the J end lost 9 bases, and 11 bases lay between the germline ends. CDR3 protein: CAWSSRYGEQFF. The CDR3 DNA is TGTGCCTGGAGTTCCCGTTACGGTGAGCAGTTCTTC. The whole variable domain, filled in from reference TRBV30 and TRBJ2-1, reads SQTIHQWPATLVQPVGSPLSLECTVEGTSNPNLYWYRQAAGRGLQLLFYSVGIGQISSEVPQNLSASRPQDRQFILSSKKLLLSDSGFYLCAWSSRYGEQFFGPGTRLTVL.

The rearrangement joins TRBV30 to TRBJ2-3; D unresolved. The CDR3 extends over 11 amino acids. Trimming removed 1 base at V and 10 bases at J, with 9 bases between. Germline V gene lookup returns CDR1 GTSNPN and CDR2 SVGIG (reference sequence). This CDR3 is CAWSGLLAQYF. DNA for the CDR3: TGTGCCTGGAGTGGACTCTTGGCGCAGTATTTT.

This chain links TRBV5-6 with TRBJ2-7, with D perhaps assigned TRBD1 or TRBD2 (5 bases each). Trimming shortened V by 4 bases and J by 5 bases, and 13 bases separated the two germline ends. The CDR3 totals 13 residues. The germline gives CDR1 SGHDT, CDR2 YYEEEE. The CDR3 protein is CASSRGRRHEQYF. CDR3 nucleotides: TGTGCCAGCAGCAGGGGACGCCGGCACGAGCAGTACTTC. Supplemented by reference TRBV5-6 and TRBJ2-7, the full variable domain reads DAGVTQSPTHLIKTRGQQVTLRCSPKSGHDTVSWYQQALGQGPQFIFQYYEEEERQRGNFPDRFSGHQFPNYSSELNVNALLLGDSALYLCASSRGRRHEQYFGPGTRLTVT.

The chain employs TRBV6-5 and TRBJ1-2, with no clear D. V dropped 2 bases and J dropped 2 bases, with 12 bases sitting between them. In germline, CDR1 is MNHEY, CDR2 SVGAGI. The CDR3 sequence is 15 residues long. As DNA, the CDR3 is TGTGCCAGCAGTTACGGTCGAGGCGGAAACTATGGCTACACCTTC. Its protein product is CASSYGRGGNYGYTF.

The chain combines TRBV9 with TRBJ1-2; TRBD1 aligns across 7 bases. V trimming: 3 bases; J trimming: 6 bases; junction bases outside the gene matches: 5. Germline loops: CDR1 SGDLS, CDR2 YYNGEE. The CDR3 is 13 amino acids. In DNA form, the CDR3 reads TGTGCCAGCAGCGAACTCACAGGGGATGGCTACACCTTC. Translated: CASSELTGDGYTF.

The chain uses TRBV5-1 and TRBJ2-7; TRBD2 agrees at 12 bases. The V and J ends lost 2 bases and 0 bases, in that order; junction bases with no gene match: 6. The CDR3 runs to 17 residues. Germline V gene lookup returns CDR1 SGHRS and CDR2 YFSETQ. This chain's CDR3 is CASSFRLAGGDSYEQYF. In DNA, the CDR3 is TGCGCCAGCAGCTTCCGGCTAGCGGGAGGGGACTCCTACGAGCAGTACTTC.

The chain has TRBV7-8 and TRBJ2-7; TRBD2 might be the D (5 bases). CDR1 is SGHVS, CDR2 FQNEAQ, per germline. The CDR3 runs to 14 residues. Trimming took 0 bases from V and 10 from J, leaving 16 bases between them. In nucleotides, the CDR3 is TGTGCCAGCAGCTTAGCGCAATGGAGCGGCGGCCAGTACTTC. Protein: CASSLAQWSGGQYF.

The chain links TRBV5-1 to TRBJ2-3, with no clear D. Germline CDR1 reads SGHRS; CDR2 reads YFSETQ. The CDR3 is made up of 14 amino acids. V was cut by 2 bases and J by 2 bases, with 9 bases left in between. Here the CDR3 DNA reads TGCGCCAGCAGCTTTATGACGGTCACAGATACGCAGTATTTT. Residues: CASSFMTVTDTQYF. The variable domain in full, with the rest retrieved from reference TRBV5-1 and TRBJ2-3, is KAGVTQTPRYLIKTRGQQVTLSCSPISGHRSVSWYQQTPGQGLQFLFEYFSETQRNKGNFPGRFSGRQFSNSRSEMNVSTLELGDSALYLCASSFMTVTDTQYFGPGTRLTVL.

As DNA, the CDR3 is TGTGCCTGGAGTGTACTTCGGCAGTACGAGCAGTACTTC. Translated, it gives CAWSVLRQYEQYF. This chain joins TRBV30 and TRBJ2-7, with D unresolved. In germline, CDR1 is GTSNPN, CDR2 SVGIG (reference sequence). Trimming took off 0 bases at V and 4 bases at J, with 10 bases between the two ends. The CDR3 is 13 residues long.

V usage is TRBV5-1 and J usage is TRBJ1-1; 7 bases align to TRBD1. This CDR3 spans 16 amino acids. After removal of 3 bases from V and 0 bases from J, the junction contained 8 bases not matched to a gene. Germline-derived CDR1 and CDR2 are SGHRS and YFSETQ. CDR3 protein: CASSYSQQGLNTEAFF. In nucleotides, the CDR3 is TGCGCCAGCAGCTACAGCCAACAGGGGTTGAACACTGAAGCTTTCTTT.

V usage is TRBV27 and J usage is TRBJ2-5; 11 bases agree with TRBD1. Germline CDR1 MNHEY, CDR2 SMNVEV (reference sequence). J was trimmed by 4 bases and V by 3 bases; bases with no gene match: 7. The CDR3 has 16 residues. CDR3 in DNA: TGTGCCAGCAGTTTCAGGGACAGGGGGGTTGGAGAGACCCAGTACTTC. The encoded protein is CASSFRDRGVGETQYF.

The DNA for the CDR3 is TGCAGCCTCGCAGGGACTCCCCTAGGGAATGAGCAGTTCTTC. Encoded protein: CSLAGTPLGNEQFF. The V and J genes are TRBV29-1 and TRBJ2-1; a possible D gene is TRBD2 (6 bases). The CDR3 has 14 amino acids. The V end lost 8 bases, the J end lost 7 bases, and 21 bases lay between the germline ends. Looked up from germline, CDR1 is SQVTM and CDR2 is ANQGSEA.